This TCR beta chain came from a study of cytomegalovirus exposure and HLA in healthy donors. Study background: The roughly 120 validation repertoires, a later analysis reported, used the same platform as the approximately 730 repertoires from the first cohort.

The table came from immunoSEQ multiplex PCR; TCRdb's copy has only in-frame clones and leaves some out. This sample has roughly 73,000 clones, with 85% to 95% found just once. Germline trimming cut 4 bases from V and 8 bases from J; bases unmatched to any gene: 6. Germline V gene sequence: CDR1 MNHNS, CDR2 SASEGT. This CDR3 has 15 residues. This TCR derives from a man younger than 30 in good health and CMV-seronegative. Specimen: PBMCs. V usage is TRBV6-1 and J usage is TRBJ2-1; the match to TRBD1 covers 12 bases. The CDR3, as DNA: TGTGCCAGCAGTGGGGGGACAGGGGGCTGGTATGAGCAGTTCTTC. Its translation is CASSGGTGGWYEQFF.